This entry concerns a single T cell receptor (beta chain). Only in-frame clones appear in the TCRdb table, and some are missing; sequencing was by immunoSEQ multiplex PCR. This sample has roughly 68,000 clones, with roughly four fifths found just once. PBMC were collected before vaccination, two weeks after the third vaccination, and at progression. The sample comes from a study of glioma-infiltrating T cells after dendritic cell vaccination. The wider study: Samples are from glioblastoma patients in Phase I and II dendritic cell vaccine trials.

V was trimmed by 0 bases and J by 11 bases, leaving 8 bases between them. This CDR3 spans 13 amino acids. From germline, CDR1 is LNHNV and CDR2 YYDKDF (reference sequence). Sequenced material: blood, taken before dendritic cell vaccination. The receptor was isolated from a human donor with glioblastoma. The chain carries TRBV15 and TRBJ1-6; the D gene is possibly TRBD1 (5 bases). As DNA, the CDR3 is TGTGCCACCAGCAGAGACAGGGTGACACCCCTCCACTTT. Protein: CATSRDRVTPLHF. The variable domain in full, with the rest retrieved from reference TRBV15 and TRBJ1-6, is DAMVIQNPRYQVTQFGKPVTLSCSQTLNHNVMYWYQQKSSQAPKLLFHYYDKDFNNEADTPDNFQSRRPNTSFCFLDIRSPGLGDTAMYLCATSRDRVTPLHFGNGTRLTVT.